Detailed here is one TCR beta chain. Its antigen is not identified. Germline CDR1 reads SEHNR; CDR2 reads FQNEAQ (reference sequence). Germline trimming cut 6 bases from V and 6 bases from J; bases unmatched to any gene: 12. The CDR3 spans 17 residues. The entry originates in a study of post-analysis software for immune sequencing data. General study findings and limits: Compared with controls, patients had more of five TRBV segments, including TRBV5-6, TRBV5-1 and TRBV20-1.

TCR beta cDNA libraries had unique molecular identifiers. In TCRdb, the PCR reads were re-called with MiXCR into one record per CDR3 protein. The sample includes hundreds of thousands of distinct CDR3 sequences, approximately 59% of them seen just once. J is TRBJ2-5 and V is TRBV7-9; 14 positions agree with TRBD2. The source is a girl aged 2-10 years with multiple sclerosis. Sequenced: blood. In nucleotides, the CDR3 is TGTGCCAGCAGACCGGGACTAGCGGGAGAACTTGGAAAGACCCAGTACTTC. This codes for CASRPGLAGELGKTQYF.